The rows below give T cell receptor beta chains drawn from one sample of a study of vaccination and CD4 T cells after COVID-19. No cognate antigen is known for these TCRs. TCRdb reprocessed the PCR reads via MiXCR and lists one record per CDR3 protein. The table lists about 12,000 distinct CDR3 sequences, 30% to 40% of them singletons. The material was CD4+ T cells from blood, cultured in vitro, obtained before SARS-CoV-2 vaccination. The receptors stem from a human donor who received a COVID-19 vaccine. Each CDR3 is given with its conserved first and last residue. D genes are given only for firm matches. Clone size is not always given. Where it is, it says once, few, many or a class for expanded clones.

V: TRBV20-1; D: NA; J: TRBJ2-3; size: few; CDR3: CSASMASRATDTQYF; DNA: TGCAGTGCTAGTATGGCTAGCCGGGCCACAGATACGCAGTATTTT
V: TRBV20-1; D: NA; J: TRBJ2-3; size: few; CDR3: CSALPYTGDTQYF; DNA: TGCAGTGCTCTACCCTACACAGGGGATACGCAGTATTTT
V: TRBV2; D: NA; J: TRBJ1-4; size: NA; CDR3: CASRRRQDEKLFF; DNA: TGTGCCAGCAGACGCCGACAGGATGAAAAACTGTTTTTT
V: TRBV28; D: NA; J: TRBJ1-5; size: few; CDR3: CASSSTFYSNQPQHF; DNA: TGTGCCAGCAGTTCGACATTCTATAGCAATCAGCCCCAGCATTTT
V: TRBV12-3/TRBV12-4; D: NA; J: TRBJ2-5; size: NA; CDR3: CASSYSGQETQYF; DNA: TGTGCCAGCAGTTACAGCGGTCAAGAGACCCAGTACTTC
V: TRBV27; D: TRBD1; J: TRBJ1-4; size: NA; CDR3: CASRAPRDRVATNEKLFF; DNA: TGTGCAAGCAGGGCCCCCAGGGACAGAGTCGCAACTAATGAAAAACTGTTTTTT
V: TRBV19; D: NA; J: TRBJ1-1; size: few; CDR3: CASSGGTGIGTEAFF; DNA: TGTGCCAGTAGTGGAGGAACAGGGATTGGAACTGAAGCTTTCTTT
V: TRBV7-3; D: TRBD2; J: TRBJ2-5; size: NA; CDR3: CASSGESGTSQETQYF; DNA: TGTGCCAGCAGCGGAGAAAGCGGGACTTCCCAAGAGACCCAGTACTTC
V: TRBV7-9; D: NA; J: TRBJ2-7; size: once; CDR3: CASSGRVGGSEQYF; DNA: TGTGCCAGCAGCGGGCGGGTTGGGGGTTCGGAGCAGTACTTC
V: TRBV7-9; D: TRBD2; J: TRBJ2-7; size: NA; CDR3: CASSSGLAGPYEQYF; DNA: TGTGCCAGCAGCTCCGGACTAGCGGGTCCCTACGAGCAGTACTTC
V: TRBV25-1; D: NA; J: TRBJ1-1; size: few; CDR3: CASSELDYNTEAFF; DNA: TGTGCCAGCAGTGAATTGGACTACAACACTGAAGCTTTCTTT
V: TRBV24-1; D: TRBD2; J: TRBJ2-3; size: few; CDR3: CATSDFRDTSGLGTDTQYF; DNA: TGTGCCACCAGTGATTTCCGGGACACCTCGGGACTAGGTACAGATACGCAGTATTTT
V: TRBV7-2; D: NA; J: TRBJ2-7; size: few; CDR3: CASSLGATGEREQYF; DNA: TGTGCCAGCAGCTTAGGGGCGACAGGAGAAAGAGAGCAGTACTTC
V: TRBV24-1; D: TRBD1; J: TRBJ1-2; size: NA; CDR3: CATSDPDRDGYGYTF; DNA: TGTGCCACCAGTGATCCGGACAGGGATGGCTATGGCTACACCTTC